The 22 T cell receptor beta chains in this list originate from one sample, sequenced in a study of TET2 disruption in CD19-targeted CAR T cells. The treatment is: autologous CTL019 cells: CD19 CAR with 4-1BB and CD3 zeta domains. Which antigens these TCRs recognize remains unknown. Sequencing used immunoSEQ multiplex PCR; TCRdb keeps in-frame clones, though not all of them. This sample's clone table lists under 30,000 clones. The sequencing here drew on CD8- CAR+ T cells sorted from cultured blood T cells, taken for CD19 CAR T cell therapy. Subset in this sample: CD8-negative CAR-positive T cells from the infusion product. The receptors were sampled from a man aged 65 to 79 with chronic lymphocytic leukemia.

About this clone: The read finishes 3 residues shy of the CDR3 end, and the germline J gene is used to complete it. This rearrangement joins TRBV12-3 or TRBV12-4 to TRBJ2-5; D unresolved. Trimming shortened V by 3 bases and J by 1 base, and 6 bases separated the two germline ends. The CDR3 is 13 amino acids. CDR3 amino acids: CASSFASQETQYF. Partial CDR3 DNA: TGTGCCAGCAGTTTTGCGAGCCAAGAGACC.

About this clone itself: The CDR3 end is not reached by the read, which stops 3 residues before it; the germline J gene fills it in. The rearrangement joins TRBV6-4 to TRBJ1-5, with a tentative D call TRBD1 (6 bases). The CDR3 has 14 amino acids. With 6 bases removed from V and 5 bases from J, the gap between germline ends came to 14 bases. CDR1 and CDR2 (germline): MRHNA, SNTAGT. The CDR3: CASSLEGGDQPQHF. Partial CDR3 DNA: TGTGCCAGCAGCCTCGAGGGGGGGGATCAGCCC.

Note on this clone: The CDR3 goes on 3 residues after the read ends, and that part is filled in from the germline J gene. The V call is TRBV19, the J call TRBJ1-5; 8 positions match TRBD1. Germline V CDR1 and CDR2: LNHDA, SQIVND (reference sequence). After removal of 1 base from V and 6 bases from J, the junction contained 2 bases not matched to a gene. The CDR3 is 14 amino acids. The covered CDR3 bases are TGTGCCAGTAGTATAGGACAGGGGACTCAGCCC. Its translation is CASSIGQGTQP. The CDR3 reads in full as CASSIGQGTQPQHF.

About this clone itself: The read halts 3 residues ahead of the CDR3 end, with the missing end drawn from the germline J gene. The same CDR3 also results from other DNA sequences found in this sample. V and J are TRBV5-1 and TRBJ2-4; perhaps TRBD1 as D (5 bases). The CDR3 spans 14 residues. CDR1 is SGHRS, CDR2 YFSETQ, per germline. The CDR3 sequence is CASSLAGNRYGQYF. CDR3 bases read: TGCGCCAGCAGCTTGGCAGGGAACCGCTATGGT.

Details on this clone: The read ends 3 residues shy of where the CDR3 ends; the end is completed using the germline J gene. J is TRBJ1-6 and V is TRBV6-1; D might be TRBD1 (6 bases). Germline V gene data show CDR1 as MNHNS and CDR2 as SASEGT. CDR3 size: 15 residues. The V gene lost 6 bases and the J gene lost 6 bases, with 15 bases spanning the gap. CDR3 DNA, as far as it was read: TGTGCCAGCAGGGAACCGGGACACCCTAATTCACCC. Its protein is CASREPGHPNSP. Given in full, the CDR3 is CASREPGHPNSPLHF.

About this clone itself: The read ends 3 residues before the CDR3 terminus; that terminus is restored from the germline J gene. The gene calls are TRBV11-2 and TRBJ2-4; weak D call: TRBD1 (6 bases). Per the germline V gene, CDR1 is SGHAT and CDR2 is FQNNGV. The CDR3 has 15 amino acids. The CDR3 region is CASSLVTGKQETQYF. The covered CDR3 bases are TGTGCCAGCAGCTTAGTAACAGGGAAACAAGAGACT.

For this clone: The read ends 3 residues before the CDR3 terminus; that terminus is restored from the germline J gene. V is TRBV18 and J is TRBJ2-4, with TRBD2 identical over 11 bases. CDR1 and CDR2 from the germline V gene are KGHSH and LQKENI. The CDR3 totals 14 residues. CDR3 DNA (partial): TGTGCCAGCTCACCCGGGACTAGCGGAGAGACT. Translated, it gives CASSPGTSGET. The whole CDR3 protein is CASSPGTSGETQYF.

As regards this clone: At one end the junction does not follow the germline gene, possibly because of a read error. The read finishes 3 residues shy of the CDR3 end, and the germline J gene is used to complete it. This specimen includes other DNA sequences encoding the same CDR3. V and J are TRBV6-4 and TRBJ1-2, with 7 bases matching TRBD1. The CDR3 is 15 amino acids. Germline V gene data show CDR1 as MRHNA and CDR2 as SNTAGT. The CDR3: CASSDTGQEHYGYTF. The sequenced CDR3 bases are TGTGCCAGCAGTGACACTGGACAGGAACATTATGGT.

With regard to this clone: The CDR3 end is not reached by the read, which stops 3 residues before it; the germline J gene fills it in. The rearrangement uses TRBV6-1 and TRBJ1-1; 10 bases fit TRBD1. The junction had 2 bases not matched to a gene; V was cut back by 4 bases and J by 3 bases. The germline V gene encodes CDR1 MNHNS and CDR2 SASEGT. The CDR3 totals 14 residues. CDR3 bases read: TGTGCCAGCAGTGGACAGGGGGCGGACACTGAA. Translation gives CASSGQGADTE. The whole CDR3 sequence reads CASSGQGADTEAFF.

On this clone: The sequenced fragment ends 3 residues before the CDR3 boundary, so the rest is inferred from the germline J gene. This chain connects TRBV15 to TRBJ2-5; TRBD1 aligns across 7 bases. CDR3 length: 16 amino acids. After removal of 5 bases from V and 3 bases from J, the junction contained 12 bases not matched to a gene. Germline-derived CDR1 and CDR2 are LNHNV and YYDKDF (reference sequence). CDR3 DNA (partial): TGTGCCACCAGCGAGGACACCGGGACAGTTAAAGAGACC. Encoded protein: CATSEDTGTVKET. Given in full, the CDR3 is CATSEDTGTVKETQYF.

To note about this clone: Coverage ceases 3 residues before the CDR3 finishes, and the germline J gene fills in the end. V is TRBV6-1 and J is TRBJ1-2; the D is unclear. Germline V gene lookup returns CDR1 MNHNS and CDR2 SASEGT. The CDR3 is 14 residues long. The CDR3: CASSEARTAGGYTF. The DNA read from the CDR3 is TGTGCCAGCAGTGAAGCGCGAACAGCGGGCGGC.

Note on this clone: Sequencing ends 3 residues short of the CDR3 end; the germline J gene provides the rest. The chain employs TRBV7-3 and TRBJ2-4; 8 bases fit TRBD1. The CDR3 extends over 17 amino acids. Germline-derived CDR1 and CDR2 are SGHTA and FQGTGA. CDR3: CASSLGQGRLSNQPQYF. Partial CDR3 DNA: TGTGCCAGCAGCCTAGGACAGGGAAGGTTGAGCAATCAGCCT.

Regarding this clone: The read terminates 3 residues before the CDR3 end, so the remaining end is supplied by the germline J gene. The V gene is TRBV19, the J gene TRBJ2-4; TRBD1 matches at 8 bases. The CDR3 loop spans 14 amino acids. In germline, CDR1 is LNHDA, CDR2 SQIVND (reference sequence). The CDR3 reads CASSNRGTEYGQYF. CDR3 DNA (partial): TGTGCCAGTAGTAACAGGGGGACAGAATATGGT.

Remarks on this clone: The read comes to an end 3 residues before the CDR3 does, leaving the germline J gene to fill in the end. V usage is TRBV25-1 and J usage is TRBJ1-2; 9 bases fit TRBD1. The CDR3 is made up of 17 amino acids. Trimming at V came to 1 base and at J to 4 bases, leaving 10 bases not matched to a gene. CDR1 and CDR2 from the germline V gene are MGHDK and SYGVNS. This CDR3 reads CASSESSGGQGAYGYTF. The sequenced CDR3 bases are TGTGCCAGCAGTGAATCGTCCGGGGGACAGGGAGCCTATGGC.

Points on this clone: The sequenced fragment ends 3 residues before the CDR3 boundary, so the rest is inferred from the germline J gene. The rearrangement links TRBV12-3 or TRBV12-4 to TRBJ2-7, with 8 bases identical to TRBD1. With 4 bases clipped from V and 6 bases from J, the junction kept 11 bases outside the gene matches. The CDR3 runs 15 residues. Here the CDR3 reads CASSSKTGVGGEQYF. The part of the CDR3 DNA that was read is TGTGCCAGCAGTTCAAAGACAGGGGTTGGGGGCGAG.

As concerns this clone: The junction differs from germline at one of its ends, possibly a read error. The CDR3 goes on 3 residues after the read ends, and that part is filled in from the germline J gene. This rearrangement joins TRBV14 to TRBJ1-1; no firm D call. CDR3 length: 15 amino acids. The germline V gene encodes CDR1 SGHDN and CDR2 FVKESK. The CDR3: CASGQEPVMNTEAFF. The part of the CDR3 DNA that was read is TGTGCCAGCGGCCAAGAACCAGTTATGAACACTGAA.

A remark on this clone: The CDR3 is cut off 3 residues early in the read; its end comes from the germline J gene. The J gene is TRBJ1-1, the V gene TRBV7-3; TRBD1 might be the D (5 bases). Trimming removed 4 bases at V and 4 bases at J, with 16 bases between. CDR1 and CDR2 (germline): SGHTA, FQGTGA. There are 15 residues in the CDR3. The part of the CDR3 DNA that was read is TGTGCCAGCAGCTCCGGAGGGGCCCAGTTCACTGAA. Its translation is CASSSGGAQFTE. From start to end, the CDR3 is CASSSGGAQFTEAFF.

With regard to this clone: With the read ending 3 residues before the CDR3 end, the germline J gene is used to fill in that end. Other DNA sequences from this sample encode an identical CDR3 as well. This chain connects TRBV7-9 to TRBJ1-1; D is perhaps TRBD1 (5 bases). Trimming removed 1 base at V and 4 bases at J, with 13 bases between. This CDR3 contains 15 residues. CDR1 is SEHNR, CDR2 FQNEAQ, per germline (reference sequence). CDR3 sequence: CASSLVGGLGTEAFF. Partial CDR3 DNA: TGTGCCAGCAGCTTAGTGGGGGGTTTGGGCACTGAA.

Comments on this clone: Read coverage stops 3 residues before the CDR3 terminus; the germline J gene supplies the remainder. The chain is built from TRBV5-1 and TRBJ1-1; D unclear. V dropped 1 base and J dropped 0 bases, with 4 bases sitting between them. The V gene's germline CDR1 is SGHRS and CDR2 YFSETQ. The length of the CDR3 is 13 residues. CDR3 DNA, as far as it was read: TGCGCCAGCAGCTTGACTGTGAACACTGAA. It is translated as CASSLTVNTE. From start to end, the CDR3 is CASSLTVNTEAFF. The variable domain in full, with the rest retrieved from reference TRBV5-1 and TRBJ1-1, is KAGVTQTPRYLIKTRGQQVTLSCSPISGHRSVSWYQQTPGQGLQFLFEYFSETQRNKGNFPGRFSGRQFSNSRSEMNVSTLELGDSALYLCASSLTVNTEAFFGQGTRLTVV.

Turning to this clone: Coverage ceases 3 residues before the CDR3 finishes, and the germline J gene fills in the end. The genes are TRBV3-1 (or the pseudogene TRBV3-2) and TRBJ2-7, with a tentative D call TRBD2 (6 bases). V was shortened by 3 bases and J by 1 base, with 13 bases between the two germline ends. CDR1 and CDR2 from the germline V gene are LGHDT and YNNKEL (reference sequence). The CDR3 is 15 residues long. CDR3: CASSHTAGGSYEQYF. The part of the CDR3 DNA that was read is TGTGCCAGCAGCCATACAGCCGGGGGATCCTACGAG.

Details on this clone: The read gets to within 3 residues of the CDR3 end, and the germline J gene fills in the rest. This chain uses TRBV18 with TRBJ1-4; 7 nucleotides line up with TRBD1. Losses at the gene ends were 5 bases for V and 3 bases for J; bases not matched to a gene: 6. Germline CDR1 is KGHSH and CDR2 is LQKENI. The CDR3 is 15 amino acids. The part of the CDR3 DNA that was read is TGTGCCAGCTCATCCCAGGGGGGAGCTAATGAAAAA. Translated: CASSSQGGANEK. The CDR3 in full is CASSSQGGANEKLFF.

A note on this clone: Read data end 3 residues before the CDR3 end; the end is taken from the germline J gene. The chain uses TRBV7-2 and TRBJ2-7; 9 bases fit TRBD1. From germline, CDR1 is SGHTA and CDR2 FQGNSA. The trim removed 2 bases at V and 4 bases at J, leaving 6 bases unmatched. CDR3 length: 15 residues. The sequenced part of the CDR3 DNA is TGTGCCAGCAGCTTATATACAGGGGGCTCGTACGAG. The encoded protein is CASSLYTGGSYE. The CDR3, in full, reads CASSLYTGGSYEQYF.